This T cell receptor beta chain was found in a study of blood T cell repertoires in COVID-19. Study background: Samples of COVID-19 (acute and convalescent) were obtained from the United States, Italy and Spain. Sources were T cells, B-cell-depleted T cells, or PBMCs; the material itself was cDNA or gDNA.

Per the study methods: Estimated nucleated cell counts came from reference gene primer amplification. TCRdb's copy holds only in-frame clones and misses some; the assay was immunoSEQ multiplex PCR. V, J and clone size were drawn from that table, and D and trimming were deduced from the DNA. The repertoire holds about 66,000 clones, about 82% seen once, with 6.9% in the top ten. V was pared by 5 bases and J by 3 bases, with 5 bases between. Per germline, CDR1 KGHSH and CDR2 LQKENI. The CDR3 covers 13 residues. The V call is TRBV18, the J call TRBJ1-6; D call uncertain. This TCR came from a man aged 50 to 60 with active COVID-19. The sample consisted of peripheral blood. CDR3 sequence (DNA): TGTGCCAGCTCAGAGGGCTATAATTCACCCCTCCACTTT. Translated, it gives CASSEGYNSPLHF. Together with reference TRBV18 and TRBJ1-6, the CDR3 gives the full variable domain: NAGVMQNPRHLVRRRGQEARLRCSPMKGHSHVYWYRQLPEEGLKFMVYLQKENIIDESGMPKERFSAEFPKEGPSILRIQQVVRGDSAAYFCASSEGYNSPLHFGNGTRLTVT.